Detailed here is one TCR beta chain. Its matching antigen is unknown. Germline CDR1 SGHAT, CDR2 FQNNGV. The J segment lost 0 bases and the V segment lost 4 bases, leaving 5 bases of the junction unmatched. The CDR3 has 16 residues. This entry belongs to a study of T cell responses to AZD1222 COVID-19 vaccine. Study-wide results and limits: The study identified only six AZD1222 recipients as seropositive at baseline. The CD4 TCRs associated with vaccination extended across spike and predominated at 160-218 and 743-854. Nearly half of spike-specific TCRs reportedly target variant regions that are unmutated in the B.1.351 and B.1.1.7 variants. Donors skewed white British and female; clonal diversity was possibly underestimated.

Using immunoSEQ multiplex PCR, the repertoire was profiled, and TCRdb retains in-frame clones only, with some absent. The sample includes 150,000 to 180,000 clones, about nine tenths of them seen just once. Sequencing was performed on peripheral blood, taken on day 0 of MenACWY control vaccination. The clonotype comes from an adult in good health. This chain joins TRBV11-2 and TRBJ2-1, with 8 positions matching TRBD2. CDR3 in amino acids: CASSYTSGSSYNEQFF. Written as DNA, the CDR3 is TGTGCCAGCAGCTATACTAGCGGCAGCTCCTACAATGAGCAGTTCTTC. Full variable domain (remainder filled in from reference TRBV11-2 and TRBJ2-1): EAGVAQSPRYKIIEKRQSVAFWCNPISGHATLYWYQQILGQGPKLLIQFQNNGVVDDSQLPKDRFSAERLKGVDSTLKIQPAKLEDSAVYLCASSYTSGSSYNEQFFGPGTRLTVL.